This T cell receptor beta chain was recovered during a study of blood T cell repertoires in COVID-19. Some clones are missing from TCRdb's copy, which holds only in-frame ones; the method was immunoSEQ multiplex PCR. The data hold 150,000 to 200,000 clones, with 65% to 85% observed a single time. V dropped 1 base and J dropped 15; count of bases not matched to a gene: 13. The CDR3 extends over 15 amino acids. CDR1 and CDR2 from the germline V gene are SGHKS and YYEKEE (reference sequence). This sequence joins TRBV5-5 and TRBJ2-1, with 10 bases lining up with TRBD1. Material: peripheral blood. This sequence originates from a woman older than 75 with acute or convalescent COVID-19. The chain's CDR3 is CASSLSGTGDLMPFF. The CDR3 region has the DNA TGTGCCAGCAGCTTGAGTGGGACAGGGGACCTTATGCCGTTCTTC.